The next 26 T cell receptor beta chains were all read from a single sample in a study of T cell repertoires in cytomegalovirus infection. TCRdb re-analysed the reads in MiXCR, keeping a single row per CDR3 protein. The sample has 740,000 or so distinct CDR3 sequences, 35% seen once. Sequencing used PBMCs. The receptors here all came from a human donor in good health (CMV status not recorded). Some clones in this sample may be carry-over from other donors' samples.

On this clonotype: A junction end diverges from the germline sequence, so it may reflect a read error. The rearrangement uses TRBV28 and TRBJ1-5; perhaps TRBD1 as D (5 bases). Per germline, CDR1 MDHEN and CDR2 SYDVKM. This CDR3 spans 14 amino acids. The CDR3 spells CANSLGGAGQPQHF. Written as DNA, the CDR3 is TGTGCCAACAGTTTAGGAGGGGCAGGGCAGCCCCAGCATTTT.

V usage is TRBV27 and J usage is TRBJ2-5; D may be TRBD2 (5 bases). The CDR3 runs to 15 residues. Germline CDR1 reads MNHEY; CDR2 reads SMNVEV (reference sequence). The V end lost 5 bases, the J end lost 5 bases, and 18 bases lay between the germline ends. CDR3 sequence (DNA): TGTGCCAGCAGTCGGAATCGGGGTAGGGTGGAGACCCAGTACTTC. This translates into CASSRNRGRVETQYF.

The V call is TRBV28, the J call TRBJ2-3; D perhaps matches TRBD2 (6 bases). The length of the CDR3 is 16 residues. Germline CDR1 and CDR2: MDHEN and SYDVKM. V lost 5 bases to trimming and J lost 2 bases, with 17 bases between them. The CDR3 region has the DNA TGTGCCAGCAGTACCACGGGAGAGAGACACACAGATACGCAGTATTTT. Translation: CASSTTGERHTDTQYF.

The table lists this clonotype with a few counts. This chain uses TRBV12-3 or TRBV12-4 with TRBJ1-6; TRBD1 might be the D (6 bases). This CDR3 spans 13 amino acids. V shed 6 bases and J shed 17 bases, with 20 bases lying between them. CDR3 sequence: CASRGRGPRLVHF. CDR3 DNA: TGTGCCAGCAGGGGCAGGGGTCCACGGTTGGTCCACTTT.

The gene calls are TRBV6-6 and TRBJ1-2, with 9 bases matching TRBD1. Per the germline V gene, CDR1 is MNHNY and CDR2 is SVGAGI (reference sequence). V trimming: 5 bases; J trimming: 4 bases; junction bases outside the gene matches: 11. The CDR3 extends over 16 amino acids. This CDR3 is CASSRTGTGHGYGYTF. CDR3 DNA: TGTGCCAGCAGTCGCACCGGGACAGGGCACGGCTATGGCTACACCTTC.

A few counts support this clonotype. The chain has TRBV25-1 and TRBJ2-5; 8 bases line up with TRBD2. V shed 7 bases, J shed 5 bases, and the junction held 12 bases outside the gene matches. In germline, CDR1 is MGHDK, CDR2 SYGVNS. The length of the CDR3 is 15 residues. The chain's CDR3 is CASTHGTSLAETQYF. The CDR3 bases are TGTGCCAGCACCCACGGGACTAGTCTCGCCGAGACCCAGTACTTC.

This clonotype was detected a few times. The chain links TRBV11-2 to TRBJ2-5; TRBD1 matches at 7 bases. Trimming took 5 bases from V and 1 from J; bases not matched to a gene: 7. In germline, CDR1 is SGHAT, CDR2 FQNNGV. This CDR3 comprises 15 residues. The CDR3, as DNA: TGTGCCAGCAGCCCAAGACAGGGCTCCCAAGAGACCCAGTACTTC. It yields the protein CASSPRQGSQETQYF. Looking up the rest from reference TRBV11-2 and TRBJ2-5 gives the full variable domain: EAGVAQSPRYKIIEKRQSVAFWCNPISGHATLYWYQQILGQGPKLLIQFQNNGVVDDSQLPKDRFSAERLKGVDSTLKIQPAKLEDSAVYLCASSPRQGSQETQYFGPGTRLLVL.

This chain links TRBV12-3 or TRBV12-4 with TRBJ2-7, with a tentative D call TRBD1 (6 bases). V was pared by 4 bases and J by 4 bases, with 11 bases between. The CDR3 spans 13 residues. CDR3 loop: CASSSPQGYEQYF. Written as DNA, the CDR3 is TGTGCCAGCAGTTCGCCCCAGGGGTACGAGCAGTACTTC.

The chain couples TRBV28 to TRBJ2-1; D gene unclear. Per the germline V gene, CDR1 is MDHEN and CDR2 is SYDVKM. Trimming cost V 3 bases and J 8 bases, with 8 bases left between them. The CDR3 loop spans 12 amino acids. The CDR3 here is CASSFQAYEQFF. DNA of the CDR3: TGTGCCAGCAGTTTTCAGGCGTATGAGCAGTTCTTC. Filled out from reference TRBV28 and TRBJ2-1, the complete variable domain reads DVKVTQSSRYLVKRTGEKVFLECVQDMDHENMFWYRQDPGLGLRLIYFSYDVKMKEKGDIPEGYSVSREKKERFSLILESASTNQTSMYLCASSFQAYEQFFGPGTRLTVL.

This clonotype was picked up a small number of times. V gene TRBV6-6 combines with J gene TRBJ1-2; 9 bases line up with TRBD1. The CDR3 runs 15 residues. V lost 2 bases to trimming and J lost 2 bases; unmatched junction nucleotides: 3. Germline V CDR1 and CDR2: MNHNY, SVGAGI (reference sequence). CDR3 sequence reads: CASSYGTGLNYGYTF. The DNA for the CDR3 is TGTGCCAGCAGTTACGGGACAGGGCTGAACTATGGCTACACCTTC.

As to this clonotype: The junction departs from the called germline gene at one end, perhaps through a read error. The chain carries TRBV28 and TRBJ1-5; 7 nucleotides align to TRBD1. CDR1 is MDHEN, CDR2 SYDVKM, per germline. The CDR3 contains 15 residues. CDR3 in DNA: TGTGCCAGCAATTTAGACCGGGACAGTTATCATCCCCAGCATTTT. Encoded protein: CASNLDRDSYHPQHF.

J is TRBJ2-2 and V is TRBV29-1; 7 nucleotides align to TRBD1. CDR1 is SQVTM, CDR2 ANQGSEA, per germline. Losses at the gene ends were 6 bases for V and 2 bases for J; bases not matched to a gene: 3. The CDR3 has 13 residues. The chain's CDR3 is CSVGTVNTGELFF. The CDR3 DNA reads TGCAGCGTCGGGACAGTTAACACCGGGGAGCTGTTTTTT.

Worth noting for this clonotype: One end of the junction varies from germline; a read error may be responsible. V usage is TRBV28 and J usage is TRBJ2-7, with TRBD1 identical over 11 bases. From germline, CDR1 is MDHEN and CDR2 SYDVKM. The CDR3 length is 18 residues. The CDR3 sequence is CSSSFIGGQGAGYHEQYF. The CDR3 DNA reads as TGTTCCAGCAGTTTCATAGGTGGACAGGGGGCGGGATACCACGAGCAGTACTTC.

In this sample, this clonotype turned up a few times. In nucleotides, the CDR3 is TGTGCCAGCAGCTTAGTTCCAGGAACGAGCTCCTACGAGCAGTACTTC. Its translation is CASSLVPGTSSYEQYF. The genes are TRBV7-6 and TRBJ2-7; D remains unclear. V was cut by 1 base and J by 0 bases, with 13 bases left in between. CDR3 length: 16 residues. CDR1 SGHVS and CDR2 FNYEAQ come from the germline V gene.

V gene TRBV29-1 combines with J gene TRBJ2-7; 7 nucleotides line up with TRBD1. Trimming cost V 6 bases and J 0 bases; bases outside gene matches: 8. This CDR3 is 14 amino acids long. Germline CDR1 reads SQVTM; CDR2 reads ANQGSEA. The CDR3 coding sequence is TGCAGCGTAGAGGACAGGAGCTCCTCCTACGAGCAGTACTTC. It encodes CSVEDRSSSYEQYF.

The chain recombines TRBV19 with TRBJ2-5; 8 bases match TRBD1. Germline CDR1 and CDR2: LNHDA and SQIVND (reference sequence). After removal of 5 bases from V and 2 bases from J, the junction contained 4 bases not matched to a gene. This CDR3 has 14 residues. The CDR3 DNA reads TGTGCCAGTAGTGCGGGACAGGCACAAGAGACCCAGTACTTC. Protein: CASSAGQAQETQYF.

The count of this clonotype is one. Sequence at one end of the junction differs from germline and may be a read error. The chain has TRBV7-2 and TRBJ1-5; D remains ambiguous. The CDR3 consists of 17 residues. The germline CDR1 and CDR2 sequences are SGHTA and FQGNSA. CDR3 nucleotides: TGTGCCAGCAGCTTAAGGGTAAGGGAGGATAGCAATCAGCCCAAGCCTTTT. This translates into CASSLRVREDSNQPKPF.

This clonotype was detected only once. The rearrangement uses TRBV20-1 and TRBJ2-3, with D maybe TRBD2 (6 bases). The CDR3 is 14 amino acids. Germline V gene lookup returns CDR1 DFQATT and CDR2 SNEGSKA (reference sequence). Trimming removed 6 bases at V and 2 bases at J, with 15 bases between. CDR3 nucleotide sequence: TGCAGTGCCAGCGGTCGGGGACTCACAGATACGCAGTATTTT. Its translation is CSASGRGLTDTQYF.

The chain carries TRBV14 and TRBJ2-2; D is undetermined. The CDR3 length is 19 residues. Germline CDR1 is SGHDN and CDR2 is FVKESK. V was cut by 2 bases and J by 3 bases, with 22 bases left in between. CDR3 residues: CASSQISSVIRADTGELFF. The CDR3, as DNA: TGTGCCAGCAGCCAAATATCTTCAGTGATCCGCGCGGACACCGGGGAGCTGTTTTTT.

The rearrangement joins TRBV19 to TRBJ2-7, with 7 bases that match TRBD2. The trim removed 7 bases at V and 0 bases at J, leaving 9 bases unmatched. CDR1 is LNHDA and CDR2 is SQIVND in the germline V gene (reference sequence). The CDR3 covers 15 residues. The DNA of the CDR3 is TGTGCCAGTACCCCGGGAGGTGCTAGCTCCTACGAGCAGTACTTC. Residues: CASTPGGASSYEQYF.

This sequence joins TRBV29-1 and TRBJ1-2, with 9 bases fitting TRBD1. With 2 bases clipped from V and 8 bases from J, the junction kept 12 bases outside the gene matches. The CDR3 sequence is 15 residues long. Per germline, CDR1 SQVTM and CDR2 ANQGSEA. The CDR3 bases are TGCAGCGTTGAAACCCAAGATTACAGGGGGCAAGGCTACACCTTC. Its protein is CSVETQDYRGQGYTF.

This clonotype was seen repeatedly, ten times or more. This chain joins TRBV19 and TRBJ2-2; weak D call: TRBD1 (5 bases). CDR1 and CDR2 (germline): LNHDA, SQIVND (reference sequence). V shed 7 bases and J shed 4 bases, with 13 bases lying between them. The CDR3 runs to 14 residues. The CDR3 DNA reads TGTGCCAGTACCCACCAGGGTGCCACCGGGGAGCTGTTTTTT. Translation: CASTHQGATGELFF.

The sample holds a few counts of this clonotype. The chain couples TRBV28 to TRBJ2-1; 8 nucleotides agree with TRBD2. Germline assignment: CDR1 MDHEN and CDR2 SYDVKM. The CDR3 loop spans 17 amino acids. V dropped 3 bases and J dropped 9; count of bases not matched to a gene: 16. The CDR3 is CASSLRSGRVSSIEQFF. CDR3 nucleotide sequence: TGTGCCAGCAGTTTGCGGAGCGGGAGAGTTAGTAGTATTGAGCAGTTCTTC.

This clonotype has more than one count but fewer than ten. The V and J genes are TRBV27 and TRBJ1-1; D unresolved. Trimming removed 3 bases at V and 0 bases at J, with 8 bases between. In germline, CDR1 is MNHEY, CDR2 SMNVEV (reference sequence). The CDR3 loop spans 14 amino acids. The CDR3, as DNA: TGTGCCAGCAGTTTCACCGCTATGAACACTGAAGCTTTCTTT. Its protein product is CASSFTAMNTEAFF.

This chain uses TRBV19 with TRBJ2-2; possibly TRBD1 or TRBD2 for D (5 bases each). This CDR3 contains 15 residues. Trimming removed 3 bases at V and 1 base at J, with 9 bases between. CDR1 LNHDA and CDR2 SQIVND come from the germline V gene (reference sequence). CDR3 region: CASSIGGGNTGELFF. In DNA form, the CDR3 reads TGTGCCAGTAGTATTGGTGGGGGGAACACCGGGGAGCTGTTTTTT.

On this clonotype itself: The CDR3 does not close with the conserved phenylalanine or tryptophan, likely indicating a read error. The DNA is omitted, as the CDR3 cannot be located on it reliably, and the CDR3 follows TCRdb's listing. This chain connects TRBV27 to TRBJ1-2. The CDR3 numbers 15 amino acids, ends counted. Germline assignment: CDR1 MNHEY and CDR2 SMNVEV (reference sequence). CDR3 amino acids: CASSSSRKANYGYTL.